This T cell receptor (beta chain) was sequenced during a study of shared clonotypes between healthy human individuals. Overall study findings and caveats: Naive CD4 clonotype sharing across a few donors was 5% to 6%.

The study drew all its donors from Caucasian adults living in Nashville, Tennessee. Details on this clone: Its antigen is not identified.

Repertoires were generated with immunoSEQ multiplex PCR, while TCRdb's copy carries only in-frame clones and drops some. This table has about 2.4 million clones, 93% appearing once. CDR1 is MNHEY and CDR2 is SMNVEV in the germline V gene (reference sequence). The V segment lost 8 bases and the J segment 4 bases; nucleotides outside the gene matches: 24. This CDR3 has 21 residues. This TCR derives from a man aged 18 to 29 in good health. Some clones in this sample may be carry-over from other donors' samples. Sequenced: naive CD4+ T cells from PBMCs. Subset: CD45RA+ positively selected. The rearrangement joins TRBV27 to TRBJ2-1; 12 bases agree with TRBD2. The CDR3 DNA follows: TGTGCCAGCGCGCGCATTTTCAGGGGTCTAGCGGGAGGGCCATTGTACAATGAGCAGTTCTTC. It yields the protein CASARIFRGLAGGPLYNEQFF.